A few counts support the clone carrying this T cell receptor beta chain. What it binds is not known. Clones were sequenced by immunoSEQ multiplex PCR, and TCRdb holds only the in-frame ones, with some missing. In the table there are approximately 270,000 clones, around 89% of which are singletons. Germline V gives CDR1 SNHLY, CDR2 FYNNEI. The CDR3 length is 14 residues. V gave up 3 bases and J gave up 5 bases; unmatched junction bases: 3. These data originate in a study of cytomegalovirus exposure and HLA in healthy donors. Points from the study as a whole: According to the study, about 180 TCR beta chains were cytomegalovirus-associated. As was reported, the classifier diagnosed cytomegalovirus status with high specificity and sensitivity. Across donors, most TCRs were seen rarely, yet some public ones were widespread. Clusters of TCRs from the first cohort tended to co-occur in the 95 to 150 validation repertoires (as a later analysis found).

The sequence was collected from a woman between 18 and 30 years old in good health and CMV-seronegative. The V gene is TRBV2, the J gene TRBJ1-5; the match to TRBD1 covers 8 bases. The sample consisted of PBMCs. For the CDR3, the DNA is TGTGCCAGCAGTGATTGGACAGGGCATCAGCCCCAGCATTTT. Translation gives CASSDWTGHQPQHF.